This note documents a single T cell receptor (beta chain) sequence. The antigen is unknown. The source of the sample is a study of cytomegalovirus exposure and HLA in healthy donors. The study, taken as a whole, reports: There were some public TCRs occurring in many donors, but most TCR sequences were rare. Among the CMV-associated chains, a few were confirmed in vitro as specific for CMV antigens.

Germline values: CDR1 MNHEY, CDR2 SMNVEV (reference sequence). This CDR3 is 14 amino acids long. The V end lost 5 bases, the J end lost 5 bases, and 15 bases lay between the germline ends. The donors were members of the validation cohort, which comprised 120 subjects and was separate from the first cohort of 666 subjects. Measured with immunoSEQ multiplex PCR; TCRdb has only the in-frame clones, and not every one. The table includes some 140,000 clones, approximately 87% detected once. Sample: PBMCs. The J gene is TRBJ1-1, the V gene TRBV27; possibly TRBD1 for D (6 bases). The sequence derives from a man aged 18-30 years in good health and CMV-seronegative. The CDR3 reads CASSPDIQGTEAFF. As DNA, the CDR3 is TGTGCCAGCAGTCCCGATATACAGGGAACTGAAGCTTTCTTT.